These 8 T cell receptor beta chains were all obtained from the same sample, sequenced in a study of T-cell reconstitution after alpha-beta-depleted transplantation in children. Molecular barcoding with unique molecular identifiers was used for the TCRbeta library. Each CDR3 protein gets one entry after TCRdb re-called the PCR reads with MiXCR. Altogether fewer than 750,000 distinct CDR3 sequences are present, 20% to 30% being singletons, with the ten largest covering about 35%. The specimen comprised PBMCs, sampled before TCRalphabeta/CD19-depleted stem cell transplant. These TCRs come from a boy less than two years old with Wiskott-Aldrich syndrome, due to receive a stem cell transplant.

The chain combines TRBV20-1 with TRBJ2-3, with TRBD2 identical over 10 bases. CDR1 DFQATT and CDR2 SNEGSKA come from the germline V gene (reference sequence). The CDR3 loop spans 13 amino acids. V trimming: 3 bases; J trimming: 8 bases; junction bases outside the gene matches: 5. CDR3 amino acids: CSARGLAYSTQYF. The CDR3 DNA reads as TGCAGTGCTAGGGGACTAGCGTACTCTACGCAGTATTTT.

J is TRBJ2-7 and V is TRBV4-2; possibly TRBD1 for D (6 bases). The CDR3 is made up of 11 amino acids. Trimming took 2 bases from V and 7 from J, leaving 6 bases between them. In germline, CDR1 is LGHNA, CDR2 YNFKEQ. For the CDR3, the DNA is TGTGCCAGCAGCCAACAGGGGGAGCAGTACTTC. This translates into CASSQQGEQYF.

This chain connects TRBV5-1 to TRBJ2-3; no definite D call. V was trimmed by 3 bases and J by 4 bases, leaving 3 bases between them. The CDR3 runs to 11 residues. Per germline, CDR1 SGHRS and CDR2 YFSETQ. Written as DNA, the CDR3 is TGCGCCAGCAGCTACTCAGATACGCAGTATTTT. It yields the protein CASSYSDTQYF.

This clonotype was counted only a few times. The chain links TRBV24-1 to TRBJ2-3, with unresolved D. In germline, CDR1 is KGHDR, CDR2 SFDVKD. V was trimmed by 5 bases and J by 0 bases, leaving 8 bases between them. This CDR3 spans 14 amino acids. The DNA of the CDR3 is TGTGCCACCAGTGGAGGTACTAGCACAGATACGCAGTATTTT. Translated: CATSGGTSTDTQYF.

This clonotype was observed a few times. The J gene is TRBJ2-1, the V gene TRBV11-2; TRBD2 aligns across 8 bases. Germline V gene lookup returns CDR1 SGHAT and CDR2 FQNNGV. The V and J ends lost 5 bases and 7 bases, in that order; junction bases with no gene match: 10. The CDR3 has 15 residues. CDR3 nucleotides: TGTGCCAGCAGCATCCATAGCGGGAATACAAATGAGCAGTTCTTC. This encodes CASSIHSGNTNEQFF.

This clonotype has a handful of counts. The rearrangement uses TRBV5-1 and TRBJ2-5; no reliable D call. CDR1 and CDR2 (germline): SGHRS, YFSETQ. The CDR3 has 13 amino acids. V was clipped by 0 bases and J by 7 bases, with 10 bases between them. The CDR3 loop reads CASSLDGLGTQYF. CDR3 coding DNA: TGCGCCAGCAGCTTGGACGGCCTAGGGACCCAGTACTTC.

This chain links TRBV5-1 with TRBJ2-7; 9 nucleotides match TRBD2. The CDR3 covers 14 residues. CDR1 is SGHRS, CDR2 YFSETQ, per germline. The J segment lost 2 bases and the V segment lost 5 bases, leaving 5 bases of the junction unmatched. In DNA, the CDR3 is TGCGCCAGCAGTTGGCTAGCGGGAACCTACGAGCAGTACTTC. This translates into CASSWLAGTYEQYF.

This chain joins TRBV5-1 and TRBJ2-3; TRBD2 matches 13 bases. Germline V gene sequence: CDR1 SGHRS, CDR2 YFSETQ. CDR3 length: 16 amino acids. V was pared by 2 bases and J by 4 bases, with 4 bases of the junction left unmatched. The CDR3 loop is CASSLTLAGGPDTQYF. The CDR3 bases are TGCGCCAGCAGCTTAACACTAGCGGGAGGGCCAGATACGCAGTATTTT.